The 27 T cell receptor beta chains below come from one sample, sequenced in a study of blood T cell repertoires in COVID-19. Measured with immunoSEQ multiplex PCR; TCRdb has only the in-frame clones, and not every one. The top ten clones hold approximately 11% of a sample with about 120,000 clones, approximately 85% of them seen once. The specimen was peripheral blood. The receptors shown here come from an elderly man with acute or convalescent COVID-19.

V and J are TRBV11-2 and TRBJ1-4; no firm D call. Germline loops: CDR1 SGHAT, CDR2 FQNNGV. The CDR3 is 18 residues long. Trimming took 1 base from V and 0 from J, leaving 15 bases between them. The CDR3: CASSLVRRQVATNEKLFF. CDR3 bases: TGTGCCAGCAGCTTAGTTAGACGGCAGGTTGCAACTAATGAAAAACTGTTTTTT.

V usage is TRBV18 and J usage is TRBJ2-7; D call uncertain. The V gene lost 2 bases and the J gene lost 2 bases, with 7 bases spanning the gap. Germline-derived CDR1 and CDR2 are KGHSH and LQKENI. CDR3 length: 13 residues. The CDR3 loop reads CASSPGSAYEQYF. CDR3 DNA sequence: TGTGCCAGCTCACCAGGCTCTGCCTACGAGCAGTACTTC.

The chain joins TRBV7-3 to TRBJ2-1; tentative D call: TRBD2 (7 bases). The CDR3 has 13 residues. Germline CDR1 reads SGHTA; CDR2 reads FQGTGA. V lost 3 bases, J lost 6 bases, and 9 bases lay in between. The CDR3 region is CASSFGGPNEQFF. The CDR3 nucleotides are TGTGCCAGCAGCTTCGGGGGGCCCAATGAGCAGTTCTTC.

The rearrangement joins TRBV15 to TRBJ2-7, with a weak D call TRBD1 (6 bases). Germline assignment: CDR1 LNHNV and CDR2 YYDKDF (reference sequence). This CDR3 region has 15 residues. V lost 0 bases, J lost 2 bases, and 11 bases lay in between. In DNA, the CDR3 is TGTGCCACCAGCAGAGATCAGGGGCAGACCTACGAGCAGTACTTC. It encodes CATSRDQGQTYEQYF.

The CDR3 region has the DNA TGTGCCAGCAGTCCGACAGGGGCGAACCAAGAGACCCAGTACTTC. Its protein is CASSPTGANQETQYF. The rearrangement links TRBV2 to TRBJ2-5, with 8 bases that match TRBD1. Losses at the gene ends were 5 bases for V and 0 bases for J; bases not matched to a gene: 5. Germline V CDR1 and CDR2: SNHLY, FYNNEI. The CDR3 has 15 residues.

The chain joins TRBV30 to TRBJ1-3; 8 bases are a match to TRBD1. With V trimmed by 3 bases and J by 0 bases, 13 bases remained unmatched. Looked up from germline, CDR1 is GTSNPN and CDR2 is SVGIG (reference sequence). The CDR3 spans 18 residues. As DNA, the CDR3 is TGTGCCTGGAGGGTCTTGGCAGGACAGGGCCTCTCTGGAAACACCATATATTTT. This gives the protein CAWRVLAGQGLSGNTIYF.

The chain carries TRBV5-1 and TRBJ2-1, with 13 bases fitting TRBD2. CDR1 SGHRS and CDR2 YFSETQ come from the germline V gene. The length of the CDR3 is 14 residues. After removal of 4 bases from V and 5 bases from J, the junction contained 0 bases not matched to a gene. The CDR3 region has the DNA TGCGCCAGCAGCGGACTAGCGGGGGACAATGAGCAGTTCTTC. Residues: CASSGLAGDNEQFF.

J is TRBJ1-4 and V is TRBV10-3, with 7 bases aligning to TRBD1. CDR3 length: 15 residues. With 0 bases clipped from V and 7 bases from J, the junction kept 5 bases outside the gene matches. Germline CDR1 is ENHRY and CDR2 is SYGVKD. CDR3: CAISESGGDGEKLFF. The CDR3 nucleotides read TGTGCCATCAGTGAGTCAGGGGGCGACGGTGAAAAACTGTTTTTT.

This chain joins TRBV4-2 and TRBJ2-3, with 8 positions matching TRBD1. V trimming: 3 bases; J trimming: 1 base; junction bases outside the gene matches: 9. Germline V gene data show CDR1 as LGHNA and CDR2 as YNFKEQ. The CDR3 covers 17 residues. CDR3 region: CASSQTLPGGGTDTQYF. The CDR3, as DNA: TGTGCCAGCAGCCAGACACTCCCAGGGGGCGGCACAGATACGCAGTATTTT.

This clone was counted a few times. The rearrangement uses TRBV19 and TRBJ1-6, with D hard to call. CDR3 length: 14 amino acids. V was clipped by 5 bases and J by 4 bases, with 9 bases between them. Germline assignment: CDR1 LNHDA and CDR2 SQIVND (reference sequence). This chain's CDR3 is CASSEAPYNSPLHF. CDR3 sequence (DNA): TGTGCCAGTAGTGAAGCCCCGTATAATTCACCCCTCCACTTT.

The chain links TRBV5-6 to TRBJ1-2, with D perhaps TRBD1 (5 bases). Germline values: CDR1 SGHDT, CDR2 YYEEEE. The CDR3 runs to 14 residues. The V end lost 5 bases, the J end lost 6 bases, and 17 bases lay between the germline ends. The CDR3 is CASSFGGEVNGYTF. In DNA, the CDR3 is TGTGCCAGCAGTTTTGGGGGGGAAGTAAATGGCTACACCTTC.

The chain couples TRBV28 to TRBJ2-7; 8 bases match TRBD1. CDR1 is MDHEN and CDR2 is SYDVKM in the germline V gene. CDR3 length equals 13 residues. The trim removed 6 bases at V and 3 bases at J, leaving 4 bases unmatched. CDR3 loop: CASSPGQGYEQYF. The CDR3 nucleotides read TGTGCCAGCAGCCCAGGACAGGGCTACGAGCAGTACTTC.

Comment on this clone: The sample contains more than one DNA sequence encoding this CDR3. The V and J genes are TRBV5-1 and TRBJ1-6, with 8 bases that match TRBD1. The CDR3 has 14 amino acids. CDR1 is SGHRS, CDR2 YFSETQ, per germline. Trimming cost V 3 bases and J 7 bases; bases outside gene matches: 3. In DNA form, the CDR3 reads TGCGCCAGCAGCTCCGGACAGGGAAATTCACCCCTCCACTTT. Its translation is CASSSGQGNSPLHF.

This sequence joins TRBV18 and TRBJ2-7; D is possibly TRBD2 (6 bases). This CDR3 region has 14 residues. V dropped 3 bases and J dropped 4 bases, with 13 bases sitting between them. The germline CDR1 and CDR2 sequences are KGHSH and LQKENI. CDR3: CASSPPGTEYEQYF. The CDR3, as DNA: TGTGCCAGCTCACCTCCCGGGACTGAATACGAGCAGTACTTC. The whole variable domain, filled in from reference TRBV18 and TRBJ2-7, reads NAGVMQNPRHLVRRRGQEARLRCSPMKGHSHVYWYRQLPEEGLKFMVYLQKENIIDESGMPKERFSAEFPKEGPSILRIQQVVRGDSAAYFCASSPPGTEYEQYFGPGTRLTVT.

The rearrangement joins TRBV3-1 (or the pseudogene TRBV3-2) to TRBJ2-3; 8 bases match TRBD2. CDR3 length: 15 amino acids. Germline V CDR1 and CDR2: LGHDT, YNNKEL (reference sequence). The trim removed 6 bases at V and 2 bases at J, leaving 7 bases unmatched. The CDR3 sequence: CASRATSAYTDTQYF. CDR3 DNA sequence: TGTGCCAGCAGGGCGACTAGCGCGTACACAGATACGCAGTATTTT.

V usage is TRBV11-3 and J usage is TRBJ2-5; D is unresolved. CDR3 size: 14 residues. Germline CDR1 reads SGHNT; CDR2 reads YENEEA. Trimming left V 2 bases short and J 1 base short, with 8 bases between. The CDR3 region is CASSLNGLQETQYF. The CDR3, as DNA: TGTGCCAGCAGCTTAAATGGCCTCCAAGAGACCCAGTACTTC.

The V and J genes are TRBV10-3 and TRBJ2-7; 12 bases fit TRBD1. Germline V CDR1 and CDR2: ENHRY, SYGVKD. J gave up 6 bases and V 2 bases, and 11 bases lay outside the gene matches. This CDR3 comprises 17 residues. CDR3 region: CAISEPRDRGLYGEQYF. The CDR3, as DNA: TGTGCCATCAGTGAGCCCCGGGACAGGGGGCTTTATGGCGAGCAGTACTTC.

The chain uses TRBV5-4 and TRBJ1-3; D is unclear. V shed 4 bases and J shed 0 bases, with 17 bases lying between them. Germline V CDR1 and CDR2: SGHNT, YYREEE (reference sequence). This CDR3 comprises 17 residues. CDR3 protein: CASSGGLAGSSGNTIYF. Here the CDR3 DNA reads TGTGCCAGCAGCGGCGGACTCGCAGGCAGCTCTGGAAACACCATATATTTT.

The genes are TRBV6-5 and TRBJ1-4, with D possibly TRBD1 on 6 matching bases. There are 15 residues in the CDR3. Trimming removed 6 bases from V and 4 bases from J, with 15 bases in between. Per the germline V gene, CDR1 is MNHEY and CDR2 is SVGAGI. CDR3 sequence: CASRDTGNLNEKLFF. The CDR3 region has the DNA TGTGCCAGCAGAGACACAGGGAACCTTAATGAAAAACTGTTTTTT.

V usage is TRBV6-5 and J usage is TRBJ2-7; 7 bases align to TRBD2. The V gene end was trimmed by 5 bases and the J gene end by 1 base; junction bases not matched to a gene: 8. The CDR3 runs 15 residues. Per the germline V gene, CDR1 is MNHEY and CDR2 is SVGAGI. CDR3 residues: CASSPLAAPSYEQYF. The DNA for the CDR3 is TGTGCCAGCAGTCCTCTAGCGGCCCCGTCCTACGAGCAGTACTTC.

The chain recombines TRBV29-1 with TRBJ1-1, with D uncertain. Trimming left V 4 bases short and J 6 bases short, with 12 bases between. This CDR3 is 12 amino acids long. Germline values: CDR1 SQVTM, CDR2 ANQGSEA. CDR3 loop: CSVGQNDAEAFF. The CDR3 coding sequence is TGCAGCGTTGGCCAGAACGATGCTGAAGCTTTCTTT.

The chain is built from TRBV30 and TRBJ2-1; maybe TRBD2 (5 bases). This CDR3 has 13 amino acids. Per germline, CDR1 GTSNPN and CDR2 SVGIG (reference sequence). V lost 5 bases to trimming and J lost 5 bases, with 13 bases between them. The CDR3 nucleotides read TGTGCCTGGGGGGATCGAGCGGACAATGAGCAGTTCTTC. It codes for CAWGDRADNEQFF.

V usage is TRBV7-9 and J usage is TRBJ1-2; D might be TRBD1 (5 bases). The CDR3 covers 15 residues. V was clipped by 4 bases and J by 5 bases, with 17 bases between them. Germline V gene sequence: CDR1 SEHNR, CDR2 FQNEAQ (reference sequence). The CDR3 DNA follows: TGTGCCAGCAGCTCCCGGACATCGGGTAGATATGGCTACACCTTC. Amino acid sequence: CASSSRTSGRYGYTF.

V is TRBV6-6 and J is TRBJ2-2; maybe TRBD1 (5 bases). V was clipped by 4 bases and J by 2 bases, with 11 bases between them. This CDR3 has 15 amino acids. CDR1 MNHNY and CDR2 SVGAGI come from the germline V gene (reference sequence). CDR3 sequence: CASSLGQQNTGELFF. CDR3 DNA: TGTGCCAGCAGTTTGGGGCAGCAAAACACCGGGGAGCTGTTTTTT.

CDR3 sequence (DNA): TGTGCCAGCAGTCCCCATGTCTTGGGAGGGCCCAATGAGCAGTTCTTC. Its protein product is CASSPHVLGGPNEQFF. This chain uses TRBV28 with TRBJ2-1, with TRBD2 identical over 7 bases. CDR1 is MDHEN and CDR2 is SYDVKM in the germline V gene. With 5 bases clipped from V and 6 bases from J, the junction kept 13 bases outside the gene matches. This CDR3 has 16 residues.

J is TRBJ2-4 and V is TRBV28; perhaps TRBD1 as D (5 bases). Germline CDR1 reads MDHEN; CDR2 reads SYDVKM. V was cut by 1 base and J by 0 bases, with 10 bases left in between. CDR3 length: 16 amino acids. The CDR3 nucleotides are TGTGCCAGCAGTTTATCAGGGCAGTCAGCCAAAAACATTCAGTACTTC. This encodes CASSLSGQSAKNIQYF.

This clone was recorded once. The CDR3 loop is CASSSRAGVVDTQYF. For the CDR3, the DNA is TGTGCCAGCAGCTCTCGAGCGGGGGTCGTAGATACGCAGTATTTT. V and J are TRBV5-6 and TRBJ2-3, with TRBD2 matching 8 bases. V dropped 3 bases and J dropped 5; count of bases not matched to a gene: 8. The CDR3 is made up of 15 amino acids. CDR1 is SGHDT, CDR2 YYEEEE, per germline.